The clone carrying this TCR beta chain was counted only a few times. It was with 60 Vbeta and 13 Jbeta primers that the PCR ran. TCRdb keeps only in-frame clones here, not all; method: immunoSEQ multiplex PCR. Altogether 100,000 to 150,000 clones are present, 74% being singletons, with the ten largest covering under 6.5%. The sample is drawn from a study of cytomegalovirus exposure and HLA in healthy donors. The CDR3 runs 14 residues. The germline gives CDR1 SGHDN, CDR2 FVKESK. Trimming removed 4 bases at V and 2 bases at J, with 11 bases between. The sequence derives from a woman aged 45-60 years in good health and CMV-seropositive. The chain recombines TRBV14 with TRBJ1-2; D is uncertain. The sample consisted of PBMCs. CDR3 DNA: TGTGCCAGCAGCCCGATGGAGGCCAACTATGGCTACACCTTC. The encoded protein is CASSPMEANYGYTF.